A selection of T cell receptor beta chains follows, all from one sample in a study of T cells after yellow fever vaccination. TCRdb reprocessed the 5' RACE reads with MiXCR, giving one entry per CDR3 protein. This table has about 500,000 distinct CDR3 sequences, around 16% appearing once. The source was PBMCs, collected 5 days after the first yellow fever vaccination. Receptors were obtained from a man between 18 and 29 years old who received the YFV17D yellow fever vaccine. CDR3s include the opening cysteine and the closing phenylalanine or tryptophan. The D gene is left open where the match is weak. Some rows mark clone size as missing; the rest say once, few, many or name a class of expanded clone.

V gene: TRBV6-1; clone size: few; D gene: TRBD1; J gene: TRBJ2-2; CDR3 protein: CASSVTGGNTGELFF; CDR3 DNA: TGTGCCAGCAGTGTAACAGGGGGGAACACCGGGGAGCTGTTTTTT
V gene: TRBV9; clone size: NA; D gene: TRBD1; J gene: TRBJ1-2; CDR3 protein: CASSVVPSGGSYGYTF; CDR3 DNA: TGTGCCAGCAGCGTAGTACCCTCAGGGGGCAGCTATGGCTACACCTTC
V gene: TRBV20-1; clone size: few; D gene: NA; J gene: TRBJ2-2; CDR3 protein: CSARGWFNTGELFF; CDR3 DNA: TGCAGTGCTCGGGGATGGTTTAACACCGGGGAGCTGTTTTTT
V gene: TRBV3-1; clone size: few; D gene: NA; J gene: TRBJ2-7; CDR3 protein: CASSQYGTRFEQYF; CDR3 DNA: TGTGCCAGCAGCCAGTATGGAACGAGGTTCGAGCAGTACTTC
V gene: TRBV7-9; clone size: few; D gene: NA; J gene: TRBJ2-7; CDR3 protein: CASSLGHVLGQQYF; CDR3 DNA: TGTGCCAGCAGCTTGGGACACGTCCTTGGGCAGCAGTACTTC
V gene: TRBV3-1; clone size: NA; D gene: NA; J gene: TRBJ2-5; CDR3 protein: CASSQETVQTQYF; CDR3 DNA: TGTGCCAGCAGCCAAGAAACGGTACAGACCCAGTACTTC
V gene: TRBV6-1; clone size: NA; D gene: NA; J gene: TRBJ2-1; CDR3 protein: CASSSQSSHNEQFF; CDR3 DNA: TGTGCCAGCAGCTCCCAGAGCAGCCACAATGAGCAGTTCTTC
V gene: TRBV7-9; clone size: NA; D gene: TRBD2; J gene: TRBJ2-7; CDR3 protein: CASSLGEGWGTRNEQYF; CDR3 DNA: TGTGCCAGCAGCTTAGGGGAGGGCTGGGGGACGAGGAACGAGCAGTACTTC
V gene: TRBV7-9; clone size: NA; D gene: TRBD1; J gene: TRBJ2-7; CDR3 protein: CASSLAGTVYEQYF; CDR3 DNA: TGTGCCAGCAGCTTAGCCGGGACAGTTTACGAGCAGTACTTC
V gene: TRBV5-1; clone size: few; D gene: NA; J gene: TRBJ2-7; CDR3 protein: CASSWGSGYEQYF; CDR3 DNA: TGCGCCAGCAGCTGGGGATCGGGCTACGAGCAGTACTTC
V gene: TRBV10-2; clone size: few; D gene: NA; J gene: TRBJ1-1; CDR3 protein: CASSDVTFTEAFF; CDR3 DNA: TGCGCCAGCAGTGATGTCACTTTCACTGAAGCTTTCTTT
V gene: TRBV10-3; clone size: NA; D gene: NA; J gene: TRBJ1-5; CDR3 protein: CAISESFSNQPQHF; CDR3 DNA: TGTGCCATCAGTGAGTCGTTTAGCAATCAGCCCCAGCATTTT
V gene: TRBV12-3/TRBV12-4; clone size: few; D gene: NA; J gene: TRBJ1-2; CDR3 protein: CASSRYPTRVNYGYTF; CDR3 DNA: TGTGCCAGCAGCCGCTATCCGACACGGGTTAACTATGGCTACACCTTC
V gene: TRBV7-9; clone size: NA; D gene: NA; J gene: TRBJ2-5; CDR3 protein: CASAPPWEETQYF; CDR3 DNA: TGTGCCAGCGCACCCCCATGGGAGGAGACCCAGTACTTC
V gene: TRBV20-1; clone size: few; D gene: TRBD1; J gene: TRBJ2-5; CDR3 protein: CSASPRQGLWETQYF; CDR3 DNA: TGCAGTGCTAGTCCGAGACAGGGTTTGTGGGAGACCCAGTACTTC
V gene: TRBV7-8; clone size: few; D gene: NA; J gene: TRBJ1-1; CDR3 protein: CASSLENRVGNTEAFF; CDR3 DNA: TGTGCCAGCAGCTTAGAAAACAGGGTCGGGAACACTGAAGCTTTCTTT
V gene: TRBV10-2; clone size: NA; D gene: NA; J gene: TRBJ1-1; CDR3 protein: CASSETDLNTEAFF; CDR3 DNA: TGCGCCAGCAGTGAGACAGATTTGAACACTGAAGCTTTCTTT
V gene: TRBV4-2; clone size: NA; D gene: TRBD1; J gene: TRBJ2-4; CDR3 protein: CASSQAGTGIAKNIQYF; CDR3 DNA: TGTGCCAGCAGCCAAGCCGGGACAGGGATAGCCAAAAACATTCAGTACTTC
V gene: TRBV19; clone size: NA; D gene: NA; J gene: TRBJ1-4; CDR3 protein: CASSNDRSNEKLFF; CDR3 DNA: TGTGCCAGTAGTAATGACAGGAGTAATGAAAAACTGTTTTTT
V gene: TRBV4-3; clone size: many; D gene: NA; J gene: TRBJ2-2; CDR3 protein: CASSYGGGRNTGELFF; CDR3 DNA: TGCGCCAGCAGCTACGGAGGGGGGAGGAACACCGGGGAGCTGTTTTTT
V gene: TRBV25-1; clone size: few; D gene: NA; J gene: TRBJ2-2; CDR3 protein: CASSEYAGSNTGELFF; CDR3 DNA: TGTGCCAGCAGTGAATACGCGGGATCGAACACCGGGGAGCTGTTTTTT
V gene: TRBV7-9; clone size: NA; D gene: NA; J gene: TRBJ1-1; CDR3 protein: CASSLYGSGAFF; CDR3 DNA: TGTGCCAGCAGCTTATATGGGTCAGGAGCTTTCTTT
V gene: TRBV20-1; clone size: NA; D gene: NA; J gene: TRBJ2-2; CDR3 protein: CSARSLGSNTGELFF; CDR3 DNA: TGCAGTGCTCGGTCCCTAGGTTCGAACACCGGGGAGCTGTTTTTT
V gene: TRBV10-3; clone size: NA; D gene: TRBD1; J gene: TRBJ1-1; CDR3 protein: CAQRTGMNTEAFF; CDR3 DNA: TGTGCCCAAAGGACAGGGATGAACACTGAAGCTTTCTTT
V gene: TRBV24-1; clone size: NA; D gene: TRBD1; J gene: TRBJ1-2; CDR3 protein: CATSQTGNYGYTF; CDR3 DNA: TGTGCCACCAGCCAGACAGGGAACTATGGCTACACCTTC
V gene: TRBV27; clone size: NA; D gene: NA; J gene: TRBJ1-5; CDR3 protein: CASKTSAGSSNQPQHF; CDR3 DNA: TGTGCCAGCAAGACGAGCGCAGGGAGCAGCAATCAGCCCCAGCATTTT
V gene: TRBV10-3; clone size: NA; D gene: NA; J gene: TRBJ2-2; CDR3 protein: CATLPPSAKATGELFF; CDR3 DNA: TGTGCCACCCTGCCTCCGTCGGCAAAAGCCACCGGGGAGCTGTTTTTT
V gene: TRBV7-9; clone size: NA; D gene: NA; J gene: TRBJ2-3; CDR3 protein: CASSTGGHSTDTQYF; CDR3 DNA: TGTGCCAGCAGTACGGGGGGCCATAGCACAGATACGCAGTATTTT
V gene: TRBV4-2; clone size: many; D gene: TRBD1; J gene: TRBJ2-5; CDR3 protein: CASSRNPGTGGAETQYF; CDR3 DNA: TGTGCCAGCAGCCGAAACCCCGGGACAGGGGGTGCGGAGACCCAGTACTTC
V gene: TRBV20-1; clone size: few; D gene: NA; J gene: TRBJ2-3; CDR3 protein: CSARLRPSTDTQYF; CDR3 DNA: TGCAGTGCTAGATTACGACCCAGCACAGATACGCAGTATTTT
V gene: TRBV20-1; clone size: once; D gene: TRBD2; J gene: TRBJ2-3; CDR3 protein: CSARVAGRERDTQYF; CDR3 DNA: TGCAGTGCTAGAGTAGCGGGACGGGAAAGGGATACGCAGTATTTT
V gene: TRBV2; clone size: NA; D gene: TRBD1; J gene: TRBJ1-5; CDR3 protein: CASHGRQGSRQPQHF; CDR3 DNA: TGTGCCAGCCACGGCAGACAGGGTAGTAGACAGCCCCAGCATTTT
V gene: TRBV15; clone size: NA; D gene: NA; J gene: TRBJ1-5; CDR3 protein: CATSRDTQTRTQHF; CDR3 DNA: TGTGCCACCAGCAGAGATACACAGACAAGGACCCAGCATTTT
V gene: TRBV4-2; clone size: NA; D gene: NA; J gene: TRBJ2-3; CDR3 protein: CASTLDALAGSTDTQYF; CDR3 DNA: TGTGCCAGCACTCTAGATGCGCTGGCGGGCTCCACAGATACGCAGTATTTT
V gene: TRBV7-2; clone size: few; D gene: NA; J gene: TRBJ2-3; CDR3 protein: CASSISWDTQYF; CDR3 DNA: TGTGCCAGCAGCATCAGCTGGGATACGCAGTATTTT
V gene: TRBV20-1; clone size: few; D gene: NA; J gene: TRBJ2-2; CDR3 protein: CSAIRLRETNTGELFF; CDR3 DNA: TGCAGTGCTATACGACTCAGGGAAACGAACACCGGGGAGCTGTTTTTT
V gene: TRBV3-1; clone size: NA; D gene: NA; J gene: TRBJ1-2; CDR3 protein: CASSQGPSGVGYGYTF; CDR3 DNA: TGTGCCAGCAGCCAAGGTCCCTCGGGGGTCGGCTATGGCTACACCTTC
V gene: TRBV5-1; clone size: few; D gene: NA; J gene: TRBJ2-5; CDR3 protein: CASSLTSSRQQETQYF; CDR3 DNA: TGCGCCAGCAGCTTGACTTCTAGTAGGCAACAGGAGACCCAGTACTTC
V gene: TRBV2; clone size: few; D gene: NA; J gene: TRBJ1-4; CDR3 protein: CASRQSQNEKLFF; CDR3 DNA: TGTGCCAGCCGCCAAAGTCAGAATGAAAAACTGTTTTTT
V gene: TRBV6-1; clone size: few; D gene: NA; J gene: TRBJ1-1; CDR3 protein: CASMEVMNTEAFF; CDR3 DNA: TGTGCCAGCATGGAGGTCATGAACACTGAAGCTTTCTTT
V gene: TRBV21-1; clone size: NA; D gene: NA; J gene: TRBJ1-2; CDR3 protein: CAPRHSYGYTF; CDR3 DNA: TGTGCCCCGCGGCATTCCTATGGCTACACCTTC
V gene: TRBV27; clone size: NA; D gene: NA; J gene: TRBJ1-2; CDR3 protein: CASSLQGRGYGYTF; CDR3 DNA: TGTGCCAGCAGTTTACAGGGGAGAGGGTATGGCTACACCTTC
V gene: TRBV12-3/TRBV12-4; clone size: NA; D gene: TRBD1; J gene: TRBJ1-2; CDR3 protein: CASRKNRGPTNYGYTF; CDR3 DNA: TGTGCCAGCAGGAAGAACAGGGGTCCCACCAACTATGGCTACACCTTC
V gene: TRBV24-1; clone size: NA; D gene: NA; J gene: TRBJ2-3; CDR3 protein: CATSSSGEAADTQYF; CDR3 DNA: TGTGCCACCAGTAGCTCAGGGGAGGCGGCAGATACGCAGTATTTT
V gene: TRBV9; clone size: NA; D gene: NA; J gene: TRBJ2-3; CDR3 protein: CASSVEGQDTQYF; CDR3 DNA: TGTGCCAGCAGCGTAGAGGGGCAGGATACGCAGTATTTT
V gene: TRBV9; clone size: NA; D gene: NA; J gene: TRBJ2-2; CDR3 protein: CASSVGGWNTGELFF; CDR3 DNA: TGTGCCAGCAGCGTAGGAGGGTGGAACACCGGGGAGCTGTTTTTT
V gene: TRBV12-3/TRBV12-4; clone size: few; D gene: NA; J gene: TRBJ1-2; CDR3 protein: CASSPREGYGYTF; CDR3 DNA: TGTGCCAGCAGCCCCCGGGAGGGCTATGGCTACACCTTC
V gene: TRBV5-1; clone size: few; D gene: TRBD2; J gene: TRBJ2-7; CDR3 protein: CASSLGLLTYEQYF; CDR3 DNA: TGCGCCAGCTCTCTGGGACTACTTACCTACGAGCAGTACTTC
V gene: TRBV18; clone size: NA; D gene: NA; J gene: TRBJ2-3; CDR3 protein: CASSKTSGTDTQYF; CDR3 DNA: TGTGCCAGCTCAAAGACTAGTGGCACAGATACGCAGTATTTT
V gene: TRBV7-9; clone size: NA; D gene: TRBD1; J gene: TRBJ2-5; CDR3 protein: CASSPPRGRTAKGTQYF; CDR3 DNA: TGTGCCAGCAGCCCACCCAGGGGGCGAACGGCCAAAGGGACCCAGTACTTC
V gene: TRBV7-2; clone size: NA; D gene: TRBD2; J gene: TRBJ2-2; CDR3 protein: CASSSGLVPGELFF; CDR3 DNA: TGTGCCAGCAGCTCAGGACTAGTTCCCGGGGAGCTGTTTTTT
V gene: TRBV6-1; clone size: NA; D gene: NA; J gene: TRBJ1-4; CDR3 protein: CASGGRRLATNEKLFF; CDR3 DNA: TGTGCCAGCGGCGGGAGGAGGTTAGCAACTAATGAAAAACTGTTTTTT
V gene: TRBV20-1; clone size: NA; D gene: NA; J gene: TRBJ2-7; CDR3 protein: CSARIQGSGEQYF; CDR3 DNA: TGCAGTGCTAGGATACAGGGGAGCGGGGAGCAGTACTTC